This T cell receptor (beta chain) comes out of a study of T cell repertoires in cytomegalovirus infection (dated by TCRdb to the late 2010s). For the wider study: The peptide stimulations were aimed at well-studied HLA-B-restricted epitopes as well as recently identified HLA-C-restricted CMV epitopes, whose presentation resists viral immunomodulation. Donor HLA type was relevant to the analysis, because carriage of CMV infection together with the matching HLA type was indicated by public TCR beta signatures. General findings and caveats noted by the study authors: Carriers of CMV infection plus the relevant HLA type were discriminated by the cumulative frequency of public TCR beta family members in the study cohort and in an independent approximately 350-donor cohort. The ex vivo response was dominated by HLA-C-restricted CMV-specific TCR beta clonotypes, which also provided the single most frequent clonotype in two of eight donors.

Remarks on this clonotype: The antigen it binds to is not known. Base quality data are lacking; no much larger clone is found one base away.

Instrument used: Illumina HiSeq 1500. The public reads were run again by TCRdb, first through fastp at Q25 and then through MiXCR, and only productive beta chains were kept. CDR3 protein sequences are deduplicated, and each keeps its most common genes and DNA. The sample data list roughly 920,000 distinct CDR3 sequences, and about a third of these were observed just once. The ten biggest clones cover roughly 13% of the sample. The sample's treatment or condition label is to be understood as: in vitro stimulation with specific CMV peptide epitopes to enrich CMV-specific T cells. The sequences come from cultured CD8+ T cells from PBMCs, collected from culture after CMV antigen stimulation. The clonotype comes from a human donor in good health (CMV status not recorded). Some clones in this sample may be carry-over from other donors' samples.

Here is the DNA: TGTGCCAGCAGCATTGGGAGCTACACCTTC. The resulting protein is CASSIGSYTF. The rearranged segments are TRBV7-4 and TRBJ1-2, with no reliable assignment of the D segment. V sheds 5 bases and J sheds 9 bases, leaving 7 bases between their ends. The CDR3 goes from the cysteine to the phenylalanine over 10 residues. The kept DNA is CDR3 alone, 30 bases in frame from the first base. The germline V gene gives CDR1 as SGHVT and CDR2 as SQSDAQ.